What follows are 15 T cell receptor beta chains derived from one specimen sequenced in a study of T-cell reconstitution after alpha-beta-depleted transplantation in children. The library targeted TCRbeta and was prepared with unique molecular identifiers. Using its own MiXCR run on the PCR reads, TCRdb lists one record per CDR3 protein. The repertoire holds 150,000 to 200,000 distinct CDR3 sequences, with around 10% as singletons. The sequencing used PBMCs, collected before TCRalphabeta/CD19-depleted stem cell transplant. The receptors derive from a boy under 10 years old with acute myeloid leukemia, due to receive a stem cell transplant.

This clonotype was seen at least ten times. The chain couples TRBV6-5 to TRBJ2-2, with D maybe TRBD1 (5 bases). The CDR3 totals 16 residues. Trimming stripped 6 bases from V and 4 bases from J, with 18 bases between. From germline, CDR1 is MNHEY and CDR2 SVGAGI. CDR3 DNA: TGTGCCAGCAGCTCCTCGACCGACAGTCCCACCGGGGAGCTGTTTTTT. Its protein is CASSSSTDSPTGELFF.

At least ten counts were recorded for this clonotype. The chain links TRBV20-1 to TRBJ1-1, with unresolved D. Trimming removed 3 bases at V and 5 bases at J, with 4 bases between. The CDR3 is 10 residues long. Per the germline V gene, CDR1 is DFQATT and CDR2 is SNEGSKA (reference sequence). Here the CDR3 reads CSARGTEAFF. CDR3 DNA sequence: TGCAGTGCTAGGGGGACTGAAGCTTTCTTT.

In its sample, this clonotype was seen many times. The chain is built from TRBV10-3 and TRBJ2-1; 8 bases map to TRBD2. Germline values: CDR1 ENHRY, CDR2 SYGVKD. V gave up 2 bases and J gave up 5 bases; unmatched junction bases: 5. CDR3 length: 15 residues. The CDR3 here is CAISEDPAGDNEQFF. The CDR3 DNA follows: TGTGCCATCAGTGAGGACCCAGCGGGGGACAATGAGCAGTTCTTC.

This clonotype has at least ten counts. The chain combines TRBV3-1 with TRBJ2-7; the D is unclear. V lost 2 bases and J lost 0, with 8 bases in between. The CDR3 runs to 14 residues. In germline, CDR1 is LGHDT, CDR2 YNNKEL (reference sequence). The chain's CDR3 is CASSQYQYSYEQYV. CDR3 nucleotide sequence: TGTGCCAGCAGCCAATATCAGTACTCCTACGAGCAGTACGTC.

This clonotype was counted ten times or more. This chain joins TRBV10-3 and TRBJ1-3, with 7 bases that match TRBD1. This CDR3 contains 13 residues. Trimming cost V 10 bases and J 0 bases; bases outside gene matches: 3. CDR1 and CDR2 (germline): ENHRY, SYGVKD. The CDR3 spells CATTGDSGNTIYF. For the CDR3, the DNA is TGTGCCACCACAGGGGACTCTGGAAACACCATATATTTT.

This clonotype has a count of ten or more. This chain links TRBV12-3 or TRBV12-4 with TRBJ2-1, with D maybe TRBD2 (6 bases). CDR3 size: 15 residues. The germline V and J ends were trimmed by 11 bases and 0 bases, with 17 bases remaining between them. The CDR3 loop is CASRETLSSYNEQFF. The CDR3 bases are TGTGCCTCTCGGGAGACCCTAAGCTCCTACAATGAGCAGTTCTTC.

This clonotype occurred many times. The chain's CDR3 is CASSPTASQETQYF. The CDR3 coding sequence is TGCGCCAGCAGCCCCACAGCGTCCCAAGAGACCCAGTACTTC. This chain joins TRBV5-1 and TRBJ2-5, with no clear D. Per germline, CDR1 SGHRS and CDR2 YFSETQ. The CDR3 covers 14 residues. V was trimmed by 4 bases and J by 1 base, leaving 11 bases between them.

This clonotype was observed at least ten times. The genes are TRBV28 and TRBJ1-1; D not certain. Germline V gives CDR1 MDHEN, CDR2 SYDVKM. The CDR3 is 17 amino acids. V shed 0 bases and J shed 0 bases, with 14 bases lying between them. The CDR3 nucleotides read TGTGCCAGCAGTTTATGCTGGCAGGAAGATTTGAACACTGAAGCTTTCTTT. The encoded protein is CASSLCWQEDLNTEAFF.

This clonotype has ten or more counts. The CDR3 DNA sequence: TGCGCCAGCAGCTCAGAAGGGGGCAATGAGCAGTTCTTC. Translation: CASSSEGGNEQFF. V usage is TRBV5-1 and J usage is TRBJ2-1; a weak D match, TRBD1 (6 bases). The V end lost 3 bases, the J end lost 6 bases, and 10 bases lay between the germline ends. This CDR3 has 13 amino acids. Germline loops: CDR1 SGHRS, CDR2 YFSETQ.

The V call is TRBV15, the J call TRBJ2-3, with D unresolved. The CDR3 covers 14 residues. CDR1 is LNHNV, CDR2 YYDKDF, per germline (reference sequence). V lost 3 bases, J lost 4 bases, and 11 bases lay in between. This CDR3 is CATSSLLGADTQYF. The CDR3, as DNA: TGTGCCACCAGCAGTCTTTTAGGCGCAGATACGCAGTATTTT. Supplemented by reference TRBV15 and TRBJ2-3, the full variable domain reads DAMVIQNPRYQVTQFGKPVTLSCSQTLNHNVMYWYQQKSSQAPKLLFHYYDKDFNNEADTPDNFQSRRPNTSFCFLDIRSPGLGDTAMYLCATSSLLGADTQYFGPGTRLTVL.

This clonotype was counted ten times or more. The chain links TRBV5-1 to TRBJ2-5, with 7 bases fitting TRBD1. The CDR3 runs to 16 residues. The germline CDR1 and CDR2 sequences are SGHRS and YFSETQ. J gave up 5 bases and V 4 bases, and 14 bases lay outside the gene matches. The CDR3 region has the DNA TGCGCCAGCAGCCCACCGGGACAGCGAGGCCCGGAGACCCAGTACTTC. Translated, it gives CASSPPGQRGPETQYF.

Notes on this clonotype: A junction boundary mismatches the germline segment, possibly from a read error. The chain employs TRBV11-3 and TRBJ2-1; D remains ambiguous. The CDR3 sequence is 11 residues long. CDR1 and CDR2 (germline): SGHNT, YENEEA. The CDR3 reads CASSFINEHFF. The CDR3 nucleotides read TGTGCCAGCAGCTTTATCAATGAGCATTTCTTC.

Of note for this clonotype: A much larger clone differs from this one at a single base, so this may be a read error. The chain has TRBV7-6 and TRBJ2-1; 7 nucleotides match TRBD1. Germline CDR1 SGHVS, CDR2 FNYEAQ. V was clipped by 0 bases and J by 9 bases; unmatched bases: 8. The CDR3 totals 15 residues. The CDR3 is CASSLAGQAVAEQFF. CDR3 in DNA: TGTGCCAGCAGCTTAGCAGGACAGGCTGTCGCTGAGCAGTTCTTC.

About this clonotype itself: A much larger clone differs by one base, so this may be a read error. The DNA for the CDR3 is TGTGCCAGCAGCTTACTAGCGGGAGGTTCCTACGAGCAGTACTTC. Translated: CASSLLAGGSYEQYF. The chain is built from TRBV27 and TRBJ2-7, with 12 bases matching TRBD2. Trimming took 6 bases from V and 1 from J; bases not matched to a gene: 4. The CDR3 runs to 15 residues. Looked up from germline, CDR1 is MNHEY and CDR2 is SMNVEV (reference sequence).

This clonotype was picked up many times. The chain couples TRBV5-1 to TRBJ2-5, with D unclear. V was trimmed by 4 bases and J by 5 bases, leaving 6 bases between them. The CDR3 length is 11 residues. The V gene's germline CDR1 is SGHRS and CDR2 YFSETQ. Here the CDR3 DNA reads TGCGCCAGCAGCAACCTGGAGACCCAGTACTTC. Protein sequence: CASSNLETQYF.